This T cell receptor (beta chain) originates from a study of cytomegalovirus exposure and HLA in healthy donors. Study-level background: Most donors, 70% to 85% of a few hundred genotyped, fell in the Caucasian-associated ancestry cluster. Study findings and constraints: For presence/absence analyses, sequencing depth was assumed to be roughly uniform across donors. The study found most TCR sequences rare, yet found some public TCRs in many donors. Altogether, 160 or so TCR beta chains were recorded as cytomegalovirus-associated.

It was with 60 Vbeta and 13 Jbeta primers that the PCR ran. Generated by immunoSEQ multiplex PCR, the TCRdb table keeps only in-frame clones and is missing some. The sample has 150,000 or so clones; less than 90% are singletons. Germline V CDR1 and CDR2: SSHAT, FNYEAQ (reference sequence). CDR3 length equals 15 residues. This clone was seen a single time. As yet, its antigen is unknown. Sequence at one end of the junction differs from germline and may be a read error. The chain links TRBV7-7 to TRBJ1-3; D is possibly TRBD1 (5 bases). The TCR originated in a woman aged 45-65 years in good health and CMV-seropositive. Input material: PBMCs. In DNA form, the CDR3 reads TGTGCTAGCAGCTTAGGGGTGACAGAGGGAAACACCATATATTTT. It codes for CASSLGVTEGNTIYF. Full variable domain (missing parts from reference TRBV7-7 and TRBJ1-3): GAGVSQSPRYKVTKRGQDVTLRCDPISSHATLYWYQQALGQGPEFLTYFNYEAQPDKSGLPSDRFSAERPEGSISTLTIQRTEQRDSAMYRCASSLGVTEGNTIYFGEGSWLTVV.